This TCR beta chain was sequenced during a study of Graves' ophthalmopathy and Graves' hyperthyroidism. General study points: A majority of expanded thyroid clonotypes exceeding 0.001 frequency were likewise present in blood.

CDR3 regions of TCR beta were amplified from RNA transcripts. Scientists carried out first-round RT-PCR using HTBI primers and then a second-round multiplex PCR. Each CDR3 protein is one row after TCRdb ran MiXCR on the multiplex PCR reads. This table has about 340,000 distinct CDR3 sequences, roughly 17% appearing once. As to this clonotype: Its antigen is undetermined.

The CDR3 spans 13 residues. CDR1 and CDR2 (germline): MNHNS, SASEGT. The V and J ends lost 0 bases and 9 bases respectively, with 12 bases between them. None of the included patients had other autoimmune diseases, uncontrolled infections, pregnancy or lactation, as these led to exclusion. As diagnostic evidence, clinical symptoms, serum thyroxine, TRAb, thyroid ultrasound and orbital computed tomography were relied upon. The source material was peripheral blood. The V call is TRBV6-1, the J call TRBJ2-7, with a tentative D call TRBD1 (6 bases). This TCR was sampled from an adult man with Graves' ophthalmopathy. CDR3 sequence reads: CASSEAYTGLQYF. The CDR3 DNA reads TGTGCCAGCAGTGAAGCGTACACAGGGTTGCAGTACTTC.